The entry below describes one TCR beta chain. Its antigen is still unknown. These data are taken from a study of PD-L1 blockade in urothelial cancer. Time point denoted: pretreatment peripheral blood. Trimming removed 10 bases from V and 10 bases from J; junction bases left unmatched: 12. Germline CDR1 reads ENHRY; CDR2 reads SYGVKD. CDR3 length: 13 residues. Points from the study as a whole: Better survival was forecast by a pretreatment blood TCR clonality below the median.

Produced via immunoSEQ multiplex PCR; TCRdb's table is partial and in-frame only. The sample has roughly 77,000 clones; 84% are singletons. This sequence was found in a woman aged 65 to 85 with urothelial cancer. The V and J genes are TRBV10-3 and TRBJ2-1, with 8 bases matching TRBD1. This specimen consisted of PBMCs, obtained around atezolizumab (anti-PD-L1) treatment. The CDR3 DNA sequence: TGTGCCACTGCCGGTGACAGGGGCGGCGAGCAGTTCTTC. Translated: CATAGDRGGEQFF.